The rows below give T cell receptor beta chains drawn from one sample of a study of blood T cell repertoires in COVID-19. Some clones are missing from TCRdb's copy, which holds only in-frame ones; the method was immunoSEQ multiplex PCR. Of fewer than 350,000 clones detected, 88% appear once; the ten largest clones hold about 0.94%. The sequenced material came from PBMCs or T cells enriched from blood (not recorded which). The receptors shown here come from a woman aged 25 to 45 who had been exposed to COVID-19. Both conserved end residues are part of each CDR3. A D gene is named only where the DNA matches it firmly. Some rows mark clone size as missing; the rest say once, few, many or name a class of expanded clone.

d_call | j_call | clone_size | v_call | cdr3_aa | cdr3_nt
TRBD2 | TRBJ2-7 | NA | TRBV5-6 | CASSLASGTTYEQYF | TGTGCCAGCAGCCTAGCTAGCGGGACCACCTACGAGCAGTACTTC
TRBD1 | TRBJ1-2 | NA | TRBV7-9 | CASSYLQGAVGYTF | TGTGCCAGCAGCTACTTACAGGGGGCGGTTGGCTACACCTTC
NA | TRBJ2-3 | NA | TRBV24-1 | CATSRTAQTDTQYF | TGTGCCACCAGTAGGACAGCACAAACAGATACGCAGTATTTT
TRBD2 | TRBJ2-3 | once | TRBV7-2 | CASSLDSSGGDTQYF | TGTGCCAGTAGCTTAGACTCTTCGGGGGGAGATACGCAGTATTTT
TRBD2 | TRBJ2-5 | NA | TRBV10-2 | CASSELGRLAGGQETQYF | TGCGCCAGCAGTGAGTTGGGAAGACTAGCGGGAGGTCAAGAGACCCAGTACTTC
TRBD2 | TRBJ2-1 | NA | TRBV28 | CASNPGLAYNEQFF | TGTGCCAGCAACCCGGGACTAGCCTACAATGAGCAGTTCTTC
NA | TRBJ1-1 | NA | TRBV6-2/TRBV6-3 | CASSGHGNTEAFF | TGTGCCAGCAGTGGACACGGGAACACTGAAGCTTTCTTT
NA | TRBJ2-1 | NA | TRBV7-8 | CASSRPRENNEQFF | TGTGCCAGCAGCCGCCCCAGGGAAAACAATGAGCAGTTCTTC
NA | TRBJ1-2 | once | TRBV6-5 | CASRTTEPNYGYTF | TGTGCCAGCAGGACCACAGAACCTAACTATGGCTACACCTTC
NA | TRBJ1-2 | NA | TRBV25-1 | CASSDETYYGYTF | TGTGCCAGCAGTGATGAAACTTACTATGGCTACACCTTC
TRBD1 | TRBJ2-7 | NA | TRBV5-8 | CASSLGQGQYF | TGTGCCAGCAGCTTGGGACAGGGGCAGTACTTC
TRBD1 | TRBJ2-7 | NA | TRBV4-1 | CASSQDLTTGDNYEQYF | TGCGCCAGCAGCCAAGATCTCACGACAGGGGACAACTACGAGCAGTACTTC
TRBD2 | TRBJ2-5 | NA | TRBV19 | CASSIHGGRAVGETQYF | TGTGCCAGTAGTATACACGGCGGGAGGGCCGTTGGAGAGACCCAGTACTTC
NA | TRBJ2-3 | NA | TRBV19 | CASSIVRSDTQYF | TGTGCCAGTAGTATAGTACGGTCAGATACGCAGTATTTT
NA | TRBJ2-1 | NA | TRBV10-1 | CASSESTRLSSYNEQFF | TGCGCCAGCAGTGAGTCTACCCGGTTGAGCTCCTACAATGAGCAGTTCTTC
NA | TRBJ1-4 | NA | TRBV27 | CATTTGLNEKLFF | TGTGCCACCACGACAGGCCTTAATGAAAAACTGTTTTTT
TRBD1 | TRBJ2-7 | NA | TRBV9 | CASSLGGGTGSYEQYF | TGTGCCAGCAGCCTGGGTGGAGGGACAGGCTCCTACGAGCAGTACTTC
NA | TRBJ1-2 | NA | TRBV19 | CATTDTQPYGYTF | TGTGCCACCACGGACACCCAGCCCTATGGCTACACCTTC
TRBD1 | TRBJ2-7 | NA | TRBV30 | CAWSEGQTFGEQYF | TGTGCCTGGAGTGAGGGACAGACTTTCGGCGAGCAGTACTTC
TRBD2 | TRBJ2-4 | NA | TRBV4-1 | CASSQDWLAGEGAKNIQYF | TGCGCCAGCAGCCAAGATTGGCTAGCGGGAGAGGGTGCCAAAAACATTCAGTACTTC
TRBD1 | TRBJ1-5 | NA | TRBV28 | CASSLLTGVSNQPQHF | TGTGCCAGCAGTTTACTAACAGGGGTCAGCAATCAGCCCCAGCATTTT
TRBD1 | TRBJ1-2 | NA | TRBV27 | CASSHSPRGSDYGYTF | TGTGCCAGCAGTCACAGCCCCAGGGGGTCCGACTATGGCTACACCTTC
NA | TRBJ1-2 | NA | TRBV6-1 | CASSELQNYGYTF | TGTGCCAGCAGTGAATTACAGAACTATGGCTACACCTTC
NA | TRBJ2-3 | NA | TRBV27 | CASSLISGLAPSTDTQYF | TGTGCCAGCAGTTTAATCTCTGGGCTAGCGCCAAGCACAGATACGCAGTATTTT
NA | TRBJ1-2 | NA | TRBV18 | CASSPPWGQNYGYTF | TGTGCCAGCTCACCACCGTGGGGGCAGAACTATGGCTACACCTTC
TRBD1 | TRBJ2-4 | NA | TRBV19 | CASTTGGQGVAKNIQYF | TGTGCCAGTACCACAGGTGGACAGGGGGTAGCCAAAAACATTCAGTACTTC
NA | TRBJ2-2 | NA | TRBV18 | CASSLRAAGELFF | TGTGCCAGCTCACTAAGAGCCGCCGGGGAGCTGTTTTTT
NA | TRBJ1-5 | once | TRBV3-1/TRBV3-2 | CASSQDLRQPQHF | TGTGCCAGCAGCCAAGACTTGCGTCAGCCCCAGCATTTT
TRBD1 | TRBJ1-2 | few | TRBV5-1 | CASSFAQGATVGYTF | TGCGCCAGCAGCTTTGCCCAGGGGGCAACTGTAGGCTACACCTTC
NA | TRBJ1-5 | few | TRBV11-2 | CASSLDQTGGGSNQPQHF | TGTGCCAGCAGCTTAGACCAAACGGGGGGAGGGAGCAATCAGCCCCAGCATTTT
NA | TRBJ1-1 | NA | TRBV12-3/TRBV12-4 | CASSLAHFEAFF | TGTGCCAGCAGTTTAGCACATTTTGAAGCTTTCTTT
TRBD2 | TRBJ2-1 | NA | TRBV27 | CASSAVAGDRNEQFF | TGTGCCAGCAGTGCAGTAGCGGGAGATAGGAATGAGCAGTTCTTC
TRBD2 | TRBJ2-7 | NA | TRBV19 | CASSDPGTSGEQYF | TGTGCCAGTAGTGACCCCGGGACTAGCGGTGAGCAGTACTTC
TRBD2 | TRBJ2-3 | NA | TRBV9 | CASSGELAGGRGADTQYF | TGTGCCAGCAGCGGCGAACTAGCGGGAGGCCGGGGCGCAGATACGCAGTATTTT
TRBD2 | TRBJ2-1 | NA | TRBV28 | CASSTASGIGYEQFF | TGTGCCAGCAGCACCGCTAGCGGGATTGGGTATGAGCAGTTCTTC
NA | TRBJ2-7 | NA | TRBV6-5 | CASRPTPGVPYEQYF | TGTGCCAGCAGACCCACCCCAGGCGTCCCCTACGAGCAGTACTTC
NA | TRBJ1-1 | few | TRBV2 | CASSQGLIRGAFF | TGTGCCAGCAGTCAGGGACTGATTAGGGGAGCTTTCTTT
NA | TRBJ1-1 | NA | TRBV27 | CASSLTHRVEAFF | TGTGCCAGCAGTCTAACCCACAGGGTGGAAGCTTTCTTT
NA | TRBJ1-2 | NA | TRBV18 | CASSPGGSLGGYTF | TGTGCCAGCTCACCGGGGGGATCCTTGGGCGGCTACACCTTC
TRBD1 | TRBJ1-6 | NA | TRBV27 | CASRGDSLVGSPLHF | TGTGCCAGCAGGGGGGACAGTTTAGTTGGTTCACCCCTCCACTTT
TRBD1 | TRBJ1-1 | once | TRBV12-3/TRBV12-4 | CASSPWTGEAFF | TGTGCCAGCAGTCCCTGGACAGGGGAAGCTTTCTTT
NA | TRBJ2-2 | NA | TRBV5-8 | CASSFDPIPVTGELFF | TGTGCCAGCAGCTTCGATCCGATTCCGGTGACCGGGGAGCTGTTTTTT